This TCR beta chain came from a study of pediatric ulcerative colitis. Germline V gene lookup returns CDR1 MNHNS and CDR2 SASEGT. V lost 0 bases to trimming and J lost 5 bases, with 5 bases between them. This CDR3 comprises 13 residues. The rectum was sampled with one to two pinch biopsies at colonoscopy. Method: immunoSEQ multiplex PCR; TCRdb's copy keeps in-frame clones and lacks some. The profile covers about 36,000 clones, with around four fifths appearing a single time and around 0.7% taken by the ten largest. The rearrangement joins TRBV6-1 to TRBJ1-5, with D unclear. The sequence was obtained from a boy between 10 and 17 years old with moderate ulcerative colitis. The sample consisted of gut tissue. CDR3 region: CASSEAWDQPQHF. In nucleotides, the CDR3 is TGTGCCAGCAGTGAAGCATGGGATCAGCCCCAGCATTTT.